This TCR beta chain was documented in a study of OX40 agonist ivuxolimab in advanced cancers. Across the whole study: The dose-escalation cohort was over 65% male, with a mean age of approximately 61 years, ranging about 23 to 90. Patients achieving partial responses numbered three: one hepatocellular carcinoma case and two cutaneous melanoma cases.

Trimming at V came to 1 base and at J to 0 bases, leaving 0 bases not matched to a gene. Per germline, CDR1 SGHNT and CDR2 YENEEA. The CDR3 is made up of 15 amino acids. Profiling relied on immunoSEQ multiplex PCR, and the TCRdb table lists in-frame clones only, not all of them. The table lists around 90,000 clones, about 91% of them singletons. The rearrangement joins TRBV11-3 to TRBJ2-7; 10 bases fit TRBD2. The receptor's source is an adult with an advanced solid tumor such as melanoma, head and neck, liver or kidney cancer. Sequenced here: CD4+ or CD8+ T cells sorted from blood, sampled in a trial of the OX40 agonist ivuxolimab. DNA for the CDR3: TGTGCCAGCAGCTTAGCTAGCGGGAGCTCCTACGAGCAGTACTTC. It yields the protein CASSLASGSSYEQYF.